Sequencing of this TCR beta chain was carried out in a study of blood T cell repertoires in COVID-19. Across the study: Acute and convalescent COVID-19 samples came from the United States, Italy and Spain. In each case, the material was cDNA or gDNA derived from T cells, B-cell-depleted T cells, or PBMCs.

In the authors' methods: Nucleated cell counts were estimated from reference gene primer amplification. Using immunoSEQ multiplex PCR, the repertoire was profiled, and TCRdb retains in-frame clones only, with some absent. V and J calls and clone size are given by that table; D and trimming were obtained from the DNA. The repertoire holds roughly 43,000 clones, with roughly 88% as singletons. The CDR3 is made up of 14 amino acids. Trimming took 5 bases from V and 5 from J, leaving 14 bases between them. From germline, CDR1 is SGHKS and CDR2 YYEKEE (reference sequence). The chain recombines TRBV5-5 with TRBJ2-1; tentatively, D is TRBD2 (6 bases). The material sequenced was peripheral blood. The origin of this receptor is a human donor in a cohort sampled during active COVID-19. The CDR3 loop is CASSRDFLNNEQFF. Here the CDR3 DNA reads TGTGCCAGCAGTAGGGACTTCTTGAACAATGAGCAGTTCTTC.